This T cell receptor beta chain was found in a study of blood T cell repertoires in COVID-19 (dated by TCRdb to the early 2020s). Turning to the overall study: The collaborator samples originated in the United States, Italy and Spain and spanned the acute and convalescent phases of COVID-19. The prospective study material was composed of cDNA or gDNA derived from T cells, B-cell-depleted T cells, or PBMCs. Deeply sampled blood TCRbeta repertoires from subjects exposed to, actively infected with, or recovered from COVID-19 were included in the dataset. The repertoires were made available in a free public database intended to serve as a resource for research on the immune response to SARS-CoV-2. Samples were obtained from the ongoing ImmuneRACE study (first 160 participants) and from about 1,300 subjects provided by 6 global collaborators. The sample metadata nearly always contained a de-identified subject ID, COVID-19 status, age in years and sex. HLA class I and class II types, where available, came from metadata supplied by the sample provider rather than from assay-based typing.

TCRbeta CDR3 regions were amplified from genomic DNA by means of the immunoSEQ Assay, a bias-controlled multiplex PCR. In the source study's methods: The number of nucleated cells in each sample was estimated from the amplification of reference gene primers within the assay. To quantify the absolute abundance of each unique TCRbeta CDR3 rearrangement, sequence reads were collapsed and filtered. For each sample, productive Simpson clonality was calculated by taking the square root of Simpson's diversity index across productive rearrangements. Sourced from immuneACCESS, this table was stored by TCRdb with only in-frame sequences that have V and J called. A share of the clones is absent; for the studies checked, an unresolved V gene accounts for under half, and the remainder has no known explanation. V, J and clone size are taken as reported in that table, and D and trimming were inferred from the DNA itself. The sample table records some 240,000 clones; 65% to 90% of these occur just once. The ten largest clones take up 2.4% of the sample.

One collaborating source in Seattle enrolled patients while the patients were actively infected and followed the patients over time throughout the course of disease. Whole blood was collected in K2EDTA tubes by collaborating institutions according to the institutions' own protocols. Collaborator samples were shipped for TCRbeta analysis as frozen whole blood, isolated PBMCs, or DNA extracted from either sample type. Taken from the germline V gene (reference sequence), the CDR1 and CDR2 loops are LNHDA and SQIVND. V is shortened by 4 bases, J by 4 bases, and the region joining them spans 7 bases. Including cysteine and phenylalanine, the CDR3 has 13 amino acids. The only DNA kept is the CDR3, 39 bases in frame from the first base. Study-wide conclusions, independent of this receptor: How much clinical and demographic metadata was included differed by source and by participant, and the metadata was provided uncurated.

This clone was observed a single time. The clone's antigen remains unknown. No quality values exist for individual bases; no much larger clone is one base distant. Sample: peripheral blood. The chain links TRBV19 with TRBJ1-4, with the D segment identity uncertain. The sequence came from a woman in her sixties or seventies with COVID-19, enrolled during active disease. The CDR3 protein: CASSTESNEKLFF. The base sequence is TGTGCCAGTAGTACCGAGAGTAATGAAAAACTGTTTTTT.